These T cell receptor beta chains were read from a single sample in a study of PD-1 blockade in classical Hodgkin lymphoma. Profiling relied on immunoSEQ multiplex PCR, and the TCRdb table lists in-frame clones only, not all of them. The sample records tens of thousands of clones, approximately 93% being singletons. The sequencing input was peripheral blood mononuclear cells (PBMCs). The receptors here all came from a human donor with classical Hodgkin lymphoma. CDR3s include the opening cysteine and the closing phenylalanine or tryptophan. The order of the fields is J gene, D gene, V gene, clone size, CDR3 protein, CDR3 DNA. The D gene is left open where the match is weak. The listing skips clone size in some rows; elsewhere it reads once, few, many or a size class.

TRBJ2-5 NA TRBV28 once CATAAPEETQYF TGTGCCACCGCTGCGCCCGAAGAGACCCAGTACTTC
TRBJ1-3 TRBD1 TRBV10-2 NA CANASQLWGQIKSGNTIYF TGCGCCAACGCTTCCCAACTCTGGGGACAGATCAAATCTGGAAACACCATATATTTT
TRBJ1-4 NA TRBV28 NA CASRTPAGPYEKLFF TGTGCCAGCAGAACCCCCGCGGGGCCTTATGAAAAACTGTTTTTT
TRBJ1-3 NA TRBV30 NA CAWRGTGRNTIYF TGTGCCTGGAGAGGGACCGGGCGAAACACCATATATTTT
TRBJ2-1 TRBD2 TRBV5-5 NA CATATSPYNEQFF TGTGCCACCGCGACTAGCCCTTACAATGAGCAGTTCTTC
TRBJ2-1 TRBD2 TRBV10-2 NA CASRETSGYNEQFF TGCGCCAGCAGAGAGACTAGCGGCTACAATGAGCAGTTCTTC
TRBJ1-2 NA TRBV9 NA CASSVGAGGYTF TGTGCCAGCAGCGTAGGTGCAGGCGGCTACACCTTC
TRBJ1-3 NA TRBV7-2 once CASSEWLSRNTIYF TGTGCCAGCAGCGAGTGGCTTAGCCGAAACACCATATATTTT
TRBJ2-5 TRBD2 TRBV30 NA CAWSLAGARETQYF TGTGCCTGGAGCCTAGCGGGAGCAAGAGAGACCCAGTACTTC
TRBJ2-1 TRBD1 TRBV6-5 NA CASSTDRAIINEQFF TGTGCCAGCAGTACGGACAGGGCGATCATCAATGAGCAGTTCTTC
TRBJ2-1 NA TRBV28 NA CASSRSPADWEFF TGTGCCAGCAGCCGATCCCCAGCGGACTGGGAGTTCTTC
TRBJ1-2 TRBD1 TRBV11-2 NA CASSLFGRDRGRDGYTF TGTGCCAGCAGCTTATTTGGGAGGGACAGGGGGAGGGATGGCTACACCTTC
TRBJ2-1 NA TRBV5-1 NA CASSTDGTAPYNEQFF TGCGCCAGCAGCACGGACGGGACGGCTCCCTACAATGAGCAGTTCTTC
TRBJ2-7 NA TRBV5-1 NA CASSPKDSFYEQYF TGCGCCAGCAGCCCGAAAGACAGTTTCTACGAGCAGTACTTC
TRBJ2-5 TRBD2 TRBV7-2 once CASSLFYPSGRSWETQYF TGTGCCAGCAGCTTATTCTATCCTAGCGGGAGAAGTTGGGAGACCCAGTACTTC
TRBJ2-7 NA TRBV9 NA CASSVDETDSYEQYF TGTGCCAGCAGCGTAGACGAGACAGATTCCTACGAGCAGTACTTC
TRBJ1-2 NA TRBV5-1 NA CASSLVPGKNYGYTF TGCGCCAGCAGCTTGGTCCCCGGGAAAAACTATGGCTACACCTTC
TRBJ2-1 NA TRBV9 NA CASSVGGGEYEQFF TGTGCCAGCAGCGTAGGTGGCGGAGAATATGAGCAGTTCTTC
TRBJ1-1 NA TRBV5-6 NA CASSLVGRNTEAFF TGTGCCAGCAGCTTGGTAGGAAGGAACACTGAAGCTTTCTTT
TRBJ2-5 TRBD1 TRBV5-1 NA CASSLGTGFNIQETQYF TGCGCCAGCAGCTTGGGGACAGGGTTCAATATCCAAGAGACCCAGTACTTC
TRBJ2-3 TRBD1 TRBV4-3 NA CASSQGGQGWADTQYF TGCGCCAGCAGCCAAGGAGGACAGGGGTGGGCAGATACGCAGTATTTT
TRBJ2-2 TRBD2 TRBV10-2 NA CASSVSGRKYTGELFF TGCGCCAGCAGTGTTAGCGGGAGGAAATACACCGGGGAGCTGTTTTTT
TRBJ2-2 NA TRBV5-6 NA CASSLVPGAGELFF TGTGCCAGCAGCTTGGTTCCGGGAGCAGGGGAGCTGTTTTTT
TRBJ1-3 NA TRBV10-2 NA CASSEPNTIYF TGCGCCAGCAGTGAGCCAAACACCATATATTTT
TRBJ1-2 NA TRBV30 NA CAWSIGTVGYTF TGTGCCTGGAGTATCGGGACCGTTGGCTACACCTTC
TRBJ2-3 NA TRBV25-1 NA CASTEGDTVTDTQYF TGTGCCAGCACCGAGGGGGACACGGTCACAGATACGCAGTATTTT
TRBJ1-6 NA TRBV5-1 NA CASSLVASRGQGSNNSPLHF TGCGCCAGCAGCTTGGTGGCCTCCCGGGGGCAGGGGTCGAATAATTCACCCCTCCACTTT
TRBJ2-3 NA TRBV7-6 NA CASSLGRTDTQYF TGTGCCAGCAGCTTAGGACGCACAGATACGCAGTATTTT
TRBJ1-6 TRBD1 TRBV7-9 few CASSFTGGSPLHF TGTGCCAGCAGCTTCACAGGGGGTTCACCCCTCCACTTT
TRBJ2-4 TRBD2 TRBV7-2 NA CASSLAAGASGDPYYIQYF TGTGCCAGCAGCTTAGCCGCGGGAGCATCCGGGGACCCGTATTACATTCAGTACTTC
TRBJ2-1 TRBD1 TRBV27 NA CASSSGQGAYNEQFF TGTGCCAGCAGTTCCGGACAGGGGGCTTACAATGAGCAGTTCTTC
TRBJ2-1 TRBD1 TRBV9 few CASSEREGQGYEQFF TGTGCCAGCAGCGAGAGAGAGGGACAGGGGTATGAGCAGTTCTTC
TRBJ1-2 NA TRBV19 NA CASSAQSGANGYTF TGTGCCAGTAGTGCGCAATCAGGGGCTAATGGCTACACCTTC
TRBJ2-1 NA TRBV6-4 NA CASSEQGGTYNEQFF TGTGCCAGCAGTGAGCAGGGGGGGACTTACAATGAGCAGTTCTTC
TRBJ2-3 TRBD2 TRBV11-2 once CASSLVGGRSDTQYF TGTGCCAGCAGCTTAGTAGGCGGGAGATCAGATACGCAGTATTTT
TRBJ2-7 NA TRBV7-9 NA CASSLLRGGGRYEQYF TGTGCCAGCAGCTTATTACGTGGGGGAGGTCGGTACGAGCAGTACTTC
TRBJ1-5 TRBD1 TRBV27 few CAREGITGGAGQPQHF TGTGCCAGGGAGGGGATAACAGGGGGCGCGGGGCAGCCCCAGCATTTT
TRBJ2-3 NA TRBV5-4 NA CASSAGPAVLTDTQYF TGTGCCAGCAGCGCCGGCCCTGCGGTCCTCACAGATACGCAGTATTTT
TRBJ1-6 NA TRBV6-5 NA CASSYGLAYNSPLHF TGTGCCAGCAGTTACGGTCTAGCGTATAATTCACCCCTCCACTTT
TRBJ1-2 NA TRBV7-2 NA CALGGLNYGYTF TGTGCCCTGGGGGGACTCAACTATGGCTACACCTTC
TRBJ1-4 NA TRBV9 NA CASSVGVGEKLFF TGTGCCAGCAGCGTAGGGGTTGGCGAAAAACTGTTTTTT
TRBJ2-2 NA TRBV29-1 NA CSVEHTNTGELFF TGCAGCGTTGAGCACACTAACACCGGGGAGCTGTTTTTT
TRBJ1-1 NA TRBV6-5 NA CAGTGHANTEAFF TGTGCCGGAACGGGACACGCGAACACTGAAGCTTTCTTT
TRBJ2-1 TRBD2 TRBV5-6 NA CASSPGLAGGPNEQFF TGTGCCAGCAGCCCGGGACTAGCGGGGGGGCCGAATGAGCAGTTCTTC
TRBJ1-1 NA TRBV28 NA CASKGVSEAFF TGTGCCAGCAAGGGGGTCTCTGAAGCTTTCTTT
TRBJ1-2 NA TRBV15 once CATSRDESSSGYTF TGTGCCACCAGCAGAGATGAGAGTTCCTCAGGCTACACCTTC
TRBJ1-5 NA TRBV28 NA CASSPSLPGNQPQHF TGTGCCAGCAGTCCGTCCCTCCCGGGCAATCAGCCCCAGCATTTT
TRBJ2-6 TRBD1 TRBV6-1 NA CASSEGQGRLRSGANVLTF TGTGCCAGCAGTGAAGGACAGGGTCGATTACGGTCTGGGGCCAACGTCCTGACTTTC
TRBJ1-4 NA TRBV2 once CASGSLTGKLFF TGTGCCAGCGGCAGCTTGACAGGAAAACTGTTTTTT